This record covers a single TCR beta chain. The antigen is unknown. High-throughput TCR beta sequencing covered peripheral CD8+ and CD4+ T cells. Negative isolation yielded the CD8+ and CD4+ T cells, while FACS enriched the TEMRA cells. The entry originates in a study of CD8 T cells in Susac syndrome. Study-wide results and limits: The study recognized that the number of individuals in its TCR sequencing and HLA analysis was relatively small.

Reverse transcription used roughly 0.45 to 1 ug RNA and random hexamers. The CDR3 of TCR beta was amplified by immunoSEQ multiplex PCR across 54 Vbeta and 13 Jbeta. TCRdb reanalysed the immunoSEQ multiplex PCR reads using MiXCR and keeps one entry per CDR3 protein. The profile covers 150,000 to 250,000 distinct CDR3 sequences, with over 90% appearing a single time and 0.085% to 0.095% taken by the ten largest. This receptor was identified in a human donor with multiple sclerosis. The sequencing sample was made of CD4+ T cells from PBMCs.

The CDR3 DNA reads as TGTGCCAGCAGCCCCCACGAACAGCTCAATCAGCCCCAGCATTTT. As protein: CASSPHEQLNQPQHF. The chain recombines TRBV9 with TRBJ1-5; unclear D gene. Germline assignment: CDR1 SGDLS and CDR2 YYNGEE. Trimming cost V 4 bases and J 3 bases, with 14 bases left between them. This CDR3 region has 15 residues.